This TCR beta chain was observed in a study of T cells after posttransplantation cyclophosphamide. Study results and limitations: Later post-transplant blood repertoires were often dominated by donor CD8+ memory clones. After PTCy, TRB diversity resembled that of CNI/methotrexate controls. Blood and skin or GI T cell repertoires showed limited TRB overlap.

This clone has a count of ten or more. The antigen is not known. The CDR3 covers 16 residues. CDR1 and CDR2 (germline): MNHEY, SVGAGI. J lost 0 bases, V lost 4 bases, and 5 bases had no gene match. This table comes from immunoSEQ multiplex PCR, and its TCRdb copy is limited to in-frame clones, with some not included. The repertoire consists of 8,000 to 10,000 clones, none detected only once. Cyclophosphamide on days +3 and +4 followed busulfan-fludarabine conditioning and a marrow graft. The sequenced sample was PBMCs, obtained approximately 380 days after allogeneic stem cell transplant with posttransplant cyclophosphamide. This TCR came from a male patient aged 45-60 years who received an allogeneic stem cell transplant from a related donor and was CMV-positive. T cells may partly derive from the graft donor. This sequence joins TRBV6-5 and TRBJ1-1; 10 nucleotides line up with TRBD1. The CDR3: CASSSRTGGVNTEAFF. The CDR3 bases are TGTGCCAGCAGTTCCCGGACAGGGGGGGTGAACACTGAAGCTTTCTTT.